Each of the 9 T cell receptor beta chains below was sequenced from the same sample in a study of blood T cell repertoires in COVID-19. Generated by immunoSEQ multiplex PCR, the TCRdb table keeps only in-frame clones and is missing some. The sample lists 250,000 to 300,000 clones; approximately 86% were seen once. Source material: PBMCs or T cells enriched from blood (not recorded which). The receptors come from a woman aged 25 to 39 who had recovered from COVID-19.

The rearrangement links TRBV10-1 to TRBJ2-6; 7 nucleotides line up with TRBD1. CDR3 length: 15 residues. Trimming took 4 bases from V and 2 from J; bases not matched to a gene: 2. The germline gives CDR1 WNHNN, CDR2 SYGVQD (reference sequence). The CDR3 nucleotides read TGCGCCAGCAGTGCAGGGGGTCCTGGGGCCAACGTCCTGACTTTC. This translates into CASSAGGPGANVLTF.

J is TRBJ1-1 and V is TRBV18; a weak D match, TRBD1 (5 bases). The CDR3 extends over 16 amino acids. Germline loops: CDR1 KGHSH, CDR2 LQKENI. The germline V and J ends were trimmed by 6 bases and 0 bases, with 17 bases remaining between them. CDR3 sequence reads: CASSAQGGLMNTEAFF. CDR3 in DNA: TGTGCCAGCTCGGCTCAGGGAGGCCTAATGAACACTGAAGCTTTCTTT.

CDR3 loop: CASSDDRVGDISPLHF. The CDR3, as DNA: TGTGCCAGCAGCGATGACAGGGTCGGGGATATTTCACCCCTCCACTTT. V usage is TRBV9 and J usage is TRBJ1-6; 7 bases match TRBD1. Germline CDR1 reads SGDLS; CDR2 reads YYNGEE. Unmatched junction bases numbered 12, after V lost 3 bases and J lost 9 bases. This CDR3 comprises 16 residues.

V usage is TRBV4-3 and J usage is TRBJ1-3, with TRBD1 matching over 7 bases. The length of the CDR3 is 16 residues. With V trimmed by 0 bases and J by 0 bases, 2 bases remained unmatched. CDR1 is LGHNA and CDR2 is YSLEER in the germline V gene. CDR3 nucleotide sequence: TGCGCCAGCAGCCAAGAGGCAGGGGGCTCTGGAAACACCATATATTTT. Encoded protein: CASSQEAGGSGNTIYF.

The CDR3: CASSLGQANTEAFF. The CDR3 coding sequence is TGTGCCAGCAGCTTGGGGCAGGCGAACACTGAAGCTTTCTTT. V usage is TRBV5-8 and J usage is TRBJ1-1; D gene uncertain. CDR1 is SGHTS and CDR2 is YDEGEE in the germline V gene. This CDR3 has 14 residues. Trimming pared 0 bases from V and 1 base from J, leaving 7 bases between.

The CDR3 bases are TGTGCCAGCAGCAACAGGGTGGGAAATTCACCCCTCCACTTT. This encodes CASSNRVGNSPLHF. The chain recombines TRBV11-2 with TRBJ1-6, with TRBD1 as a possible D gene (6 bases). This CDR3 comprises 14 residues. V lost 5 bases to trimming and J lost 7 bases, with 12 bases between them. Germline V gene data show CDR1 as SGHAT and CDR2 as FQNNGV.

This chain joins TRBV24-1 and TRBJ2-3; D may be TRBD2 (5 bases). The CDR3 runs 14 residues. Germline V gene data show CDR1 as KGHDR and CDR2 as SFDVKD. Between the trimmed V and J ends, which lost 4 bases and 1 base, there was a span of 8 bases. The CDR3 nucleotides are TGTGCCACCAGTGACCGGGGAGGCACAGATACGCAGTATTTT. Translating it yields CATSDRGGTDTQYF.

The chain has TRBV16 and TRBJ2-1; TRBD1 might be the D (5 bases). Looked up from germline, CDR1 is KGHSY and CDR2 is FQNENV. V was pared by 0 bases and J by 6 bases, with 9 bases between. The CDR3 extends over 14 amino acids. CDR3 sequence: CASSQSSQGNEQFF. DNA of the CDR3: TGTGCCAGCAGCCAATCGTCGCAGGGCAATGAGCAGTTCTTC.

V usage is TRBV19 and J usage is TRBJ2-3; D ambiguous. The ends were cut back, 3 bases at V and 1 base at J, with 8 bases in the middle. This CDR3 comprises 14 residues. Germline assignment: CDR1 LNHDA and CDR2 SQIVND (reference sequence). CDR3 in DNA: TGTGCCAGTAGTATCGGCCAGGGCACAGATACGCAGTATTTT. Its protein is CASSIGQGTDTQYF.